The 18 T cell receptor beta chains listed next were all sequenced from one sample in a study of a mutant IDH1 vaccine in newly diagnosed glioma (dated by TCRdb to about 2021). Library preparation used the immunoSEQ multiplex PCR assay. Imported from immuneACCESS, the table was reduced by TCRdb to in-frame sequences with V and J called. These copies leave out some clones; in studies compared against another copy, an unresolved V gene accounts for under half, and the cause of the remainder is not known. The sample table records about 31,000 clones; around four fifths of these occur just once. The ten largest clones capture approximately 25% of the sample. The sample's time point label, decoded: week 11, during vaccination. Each vaccine dose was 300 ug of a 20-mer mutant IDH1 peptide in Montanide, given subcutaneously with topical imiquimod. These receptors lack a known antigen. The input for sequencing was PBMCs, taken from a glioma patient whose treatment included an IDH1 peptide vaccine. These receptors came from a man between 25 and 39 years old with glioma.

In this sample, this clone turned up once. This chain connects TRBV4-1 to TRBJ2-5; 10 nucleotides align to TRBD2. The CDR3 is 18 residues long. The V gene end was trimmed by 2 bases and the J gene end by 2 bases; junction bases not matched to a gene: 11. Germline V CDR1 and CDR2: MGHRA, YSYEKL. The chain's CDR3 is CASSQFSGGHQNQETQYF. In DNA, the CDR3 is TGCGCCAGCAGCCAATTTAGCGGGGGGCATCAAAATCAAGAGACCCAGTACTTC.

This chain links TRBV10-1 with TRBJ2-6; D possibly corresponds to TRBD2 (6 bases). V gave up 3 bases and J gave up 0 bases, with 15 bases separating them. Looked up from germline, CDR1 is WNHNN and CDR2 is SYGVQD (reference sequence). The CDR3 is made up of 18 amino acids. The CDR3 reads CASSEGGRGVSGANVLTF. CDR3 DNA sequence: TGCGCCAGCAGTGAAGGAGGGAGAGGAGTCTCTGGGGCCAACGTCCTGACTTTC.

The chain couples TRBV19 to TRBJ2-5, with a weak D call TRBD1 (5 bases). Deletions cut 5 bases from V and 5 bases from J, with 9 bases between. Germline loops: CDR1 LNHDA, CDR2 SQIVND (reference sequence). The CDR3 is made up of 12 amino acids. CDR3 nucleotides: TGTGCCAGTAGTCAGGGCGAGGAGACCCAGTACTTC. Protein product: CASSQGEETQYF.

The V and J genes are TRBV5-4 and TRBJ2-2; tentative D call: TRBD2 (6 bases). CDR3 length: 14 residues. Germline values: CDR1 SGHNT, CDR2 YYREEE (reference sequence). V dropped 0 bases and J dropped 5 bases, with 8 bases sitting between them. The CDR3 sequence: CASSLVSGTGELFF. The CDR3 DNA sequence: TGTGCCAGCAGCTTGGTCAGCGGGACCGGGGAGCTGTTTTTT.

In this sample, this clone turned up a few times. For the CDR3, the DNA is TGCAGCGTTGAGTTCGCGGGAGGGATAAACTCCTACAATGAGCAGTTCTTC. It codes for CSVEFAGGINSYNEQFF. This sequence joins TRBV29-1 and TRBJ2-1, with 9 bases that match TRBD2. V shed 3 bases, J shed 0 bases, and the junction held 9 bases outside the gene matches. CDR3 size: 17 residues. From germline, CDR1 is SQVTM and CDR2 ANQGSEA.

The chain combines TRBV6-6 with TRBJ2-7, with 8 bases aligning to TRBD1. Looked up from germline, CDR1 is MNHNY and CDR2 is SVGAGI (reference sequence). The V segment lost 6 bases and the J segment 3 bases; nucleotides outside the gene matches: 7. The CDR3 runs to 14 residues. The CDR3 nucleotides read TGTGCCAGCAGCCCCGCAGGGGGCAACTACGAGCAGTACTTC. It translates to CASSPAGGNYEQYF.

The V gene is TRBV18, the J gene TRBJ2-5; maybe TRBD1 (5 bases). V was pared by 2 bases and J by 2 bases, with 6 bases between. Per germline, CDR1 KGHSH and CDR2 LQKENI. The CDR3 is made up of 13 amino acids. CDR3 residues: CASSPRGQETQYF. Written as DNA, the CDR3 is TGTGCCAGCTCACCAAGGGGACAAGAGACCCAGTACTTC. The full variable domain, rest sourced from reference TRBV18 and TRBJ2-5, is NAGVMQNPRHLVRRRGQEARLRCSPMKGHSHVYWYRQLPEEGLKFMVYLQKENIIDESGMPKERFSAEFPKEGPSILRIQQVVRGDSAAYFCASSPRGQETQYFGPGTRLLVL.

This chain joins TRBV28 and TRBJ2-7; D may be TRBD1 (6 bases). Between the trimmed V and J ends, which lost 5 bases and 2 bases, there was a span of 13 bases. This CDR3 is 14 amino acids long. CDR1 MDHEN and CDR2 SYDVKM come from the germline V gene. The CDR3 DNA follows: TGTGCCAGCAGTGGCTATGGGGACACCTACGAGCAGTACTTC. Translated: CASSGYGDTYEQYF.

The chain carries TRBV10-1 and TRBJ2-6; 7 nucleotides agree with TRBD1. Germline-derived CDR1 and CDR2 are WNHNN and SYGVQD (reference sequence). With V trimmed by 10 bases and J by 0 bases, 12 bases remained unmatched. The CDR3 is 17 residues long. The CDR3 reads CATHGDSTSSGANVLTF. The CDR3 region has the DNA TGCGCCACACATGGGGACAGCACTTCCTCTGGGGCCAACGTCCTGACTTTC.

The chain has TRBV28 and TRBJ1-1; TRBD1 is a possible D gene (6 bases). The V end lost 10 bases, the J end lost 5 bases, and 20 bases lay between the germline ends. This CDR3 is 14 amino acids long. Germline values: CDR1 MDHEN, CDR2 SYDVKM. The CDR3 loop reads CAIYRTGRGTEAFF. The CDR3 DNA reads TGTGCCATCTACAGAACAGGGAGGGGGACTGAAGCTTTCTTT.

This clone was detected only a few times. The chain combines TRBV23-1 with TRBJ1-2, with D hard to call. Being an ORF, TRBV23-1 has a function that is uncertain. The CDR3 runs 12 residues. Trimming cost V 2 bases and J 4 bases, with 5 bases left between them. In DNA form, the CDR3 reads TGCGCCAGCAGTCAACCTGCCTATGGCTACACCTTC. Its protein is CASSQPAYGYTF.

Only a few counts were recorded for this clone. This chain connects TRBV9 to TRBJ1-2, with D unclear. The length of the CDR3 is 11 residues. Deletions cut 0 bases from V and 11 bases from J, with 8 bases between. Germline V gives CDR1 SGDLS, CDR2 YYNGEE. The CDR3 protein is CASSVGPRYTF. As DNA, the CDR3 is TGTGCCAGCAGCGTAGGACCAAGGTACACCTTC.

The chain links TRBV5-5 to TRBJ2-4, with D perhaps matching TRBD1 (6 bases). Trimming stripped 0 bases from V and 6 bases from J, with 13 bases between. Looked up from germline, CDR1 is SGHKS and CDR2 is YYEKEE (reference sequence). The length of the CDR3 is 15 residues. CDR3 sequence: CASSLDPSRGNIQYF. The CDR3, as DNA: TGTGCCAGCAGCTTGGATCCTAGCAGGGGAAACATTCAGTACTTC.

A note on this clone: An end of the junction differs from the germline gene, which may be a read error. The rearrangement links TRBV6-5 to TRBJ1-5; D remains ambiguous. The CDR3 covers 14 residues. CDR1 and CDR2 (germline): MNHEY, SVGAGI. Here the CDR3 reads CASAGPGGNQPQHF. The CDR3 DNA reads as TGTGCCAGTGCGGGTCCGGGCGGCAACCAGCCCCAGCATTTT.

The J gene is TRBJ1-2, the V gene TRBV30; TRBD1 aligns across 9 bases. Per germline, CDR1 GTSNPN and CDR2 SVGIG (reference sequence). The junction had 5 bases not matched to a gene; V was cut back by 0 bases and J by 3 bases. This CDR3 is built from 15 residues. The CDR3 bases are TGTGCCTGGAGTGTTTCCGGGACAGGGCACTATGGCTACACCTTC. This encodes CAWSVSGTGHYGYTF. The whole variable domain, remainder taken from reference TRBV30 and TRBJ1-2, is SQTIHQWPATLVQPVGSPLSLECTVEGTSNPNLYWYRQAAGRGLQLLFYSVGIGQISSEVPQNLSASRPQDRQFILSSKKLLLSDSGFYLCAWSVSGTGHYGYTFGSGTRLTVV.

The chain links TRBV5-6 to TRBJ2-5, with 7 bases fitting TRBD1. V was pared by 0 bases and J by 2 bases, with 7 bases of the junction left unmatched. Germline assignment: CDR1 SGHDT and CDR2 YYEEEE. The CDR3 consists of 16 residues. The CDR3 bases are TGTGCCAGCAGCTTGGTCGGGACAGTCATTCAAGAGACCCAGTACTTC. Protein product: CASSLVGTVIQETQYF. The full variable domain, its missing parts supplied by reference TRBV5-6 and TRBJ2-5, is DAGVTQSPTHLIKTRGQQVTLRCSPKSGHDTVSWYQQALGQGPQFIFQYYEEEERQRGNFPDRFSGHQFPNYSSELNVNALLLGDSALYLCASSLVGTVIQETQYFGPGTRLLVL.

This sequence joins TRBV11-1 and TRBJ1-4, with a tentative D call TRBD1 (5 bases). The CDR3 runs to 17 residues. CDR1 SGHAT and CDR2 FQDESV come from the germline V gene (reference sequence). V was pared by 1 base and J by 0 bases, with 12 bases between. The CDR3 DNA sequence: TGTGCCAGCAGCTTAGGGCAGGGAGGGGCAACTAATGAAAAACTGTTTTTT. This codes for CASSLGQGGATNEKLFF.

A few counts support this clone. The chain is built from TRBV28 and TRBJ1-1; 11 bases map to TRBD1. Germline values: CDR1 MDHEN, CDR2 SYDVKM. The trim removed 7 bases at V and 4 bases at J, leaving 8 bases unmatched. The CDR3 is made up of 15 amino acids. The CDR3 coding sequence is TGTGCCAGCACTACTCCCGGGACAGGGGGCACTGAAGCTTTCTTT. Translation: CASTTPGTGGTEAFF.